The rows below give T cell receptor beta chains drawn from one sample of a study of PD-1 blockade in classical Hodgkin lymphoma. TCRdb's table, derived via immunoSEQ multiplex PCR, lists solely in-frame clones and lacks some. Of about 28,000 clones listed, less than 85% were seen once; the top ten hold about a fifth. The sequences come from peripheral blood mononuclear cells (PBMCs), collected before the second cycle of nivolumab. These receptors all come from a human donor with classical Hodgkin lymphoma. Both conserved end residues are part of each CDR3. D genes are given only for firm matches. Only some rows state a clone size, as once, few, many or a class for expanded clones.

cdr3_aa | cdr3_nt | clone_size | j_call | d_call | v_call
CASRVSWTGDEQYF | TGTGCCAGTAGGGTAAGCTGGACCGGCGACGAGCAGTACTTC | NA | TRBJ2-7 | NA | TRBV19
CASSTHGRQNTGELFF | TGTGCCAGCTCCACTCACGGACGCCAAAACACCGGGGAGCTGTTTTTT | NA | TRBJ2-2 | NA | TRBV5-6
CASSLGGSSNQPQHF | TGCGCCAGCAGCTTGGGGGGATCAAGCAATCAGCCCCAGCATTTT | NA | TRBJ1-5 | NA | TRBV5-1
CASSPEWGEETEAFF | TGTGCCAGCAGCCCAGAGTGGGGGGAGGAAACTGAAGCTTTCTTT | NA | TRBJ1-1 | NA | TRBV9
CASSPTIGPLRAAFF | TGTGCCAGCAGCCCGACGATTGGGCCCCTCAGGGCAGCTTTCTTT | NA | TRBJ1-1 | NA | TRBV27
CASNNLNQETQYF | TGTGCCAGCAACAACTTGAACCAAGAGACCCAGTACTTC | NA | TRBJ2-5 | NA | TRBV9
CASSQDPYGYTF | TGTGCCAGCAGCCAAGATCCTTATGGCTACACCTTC | NA | TRBJ1-2 | NA | TRBV4-2
CASRDRGQMLPNTEAFF | TGTGCCAGCAGGGACCGGGGACAGATGCTGCCGAACACTGAAGCTTTCTTT | NA | TRBJ1-1 | TRBD1 | TRBV7-2
CASSQEAGRSDTQYF | TGCGCCAGCAGCCAAGAGGCTGGGCGGTCAGATACGCAGTATTTT | NA | TRBJ2-3 | NA | TRBV4-3
CASSPSVETQYF | TGTGCCAGCTCACCCTCGGTGGAGACCCAGTACTTC | NA | TRBJ2-5 | NA | TRBV18
CASSKRDRGYETQYF | TGTGCCAGCAGCAAGCGGGACAGGGGGTATGAGACCCAGTACTTC | NA | TRBJ2-5 | TRBD1 | TRBV7-8
CASSTPGTSGSKGNNEQFF | TGTGCCAGCAGCACCCCCGGGACTAGCGGGAGTAAGGGGAACAATGAGCAGTTCTTC | NA | TRBJ2-1 | TRBD2 | TRBV9
CASSLGNEQFF | TGTGCCAGCAGCTTAGGGAATGAGCAGTTCTTC | medium-sized | TRBJ2-1 | NA | TRBV7-9
CASSIRGFTEAFF | TGTGCCAGTAGTATCAGGGGGTTCACTGAAGCTTTCTTT | NA | TRBJ1-1 | TRBD1 | TRBV19
CASSYSNSNRGGYTF | TGTGCCAGCAGTTACTCCAATTCGAACAGGGGTGGCTACACCTTC | NA | TRBJ1-2 | TRBD1 | TRBV6-6